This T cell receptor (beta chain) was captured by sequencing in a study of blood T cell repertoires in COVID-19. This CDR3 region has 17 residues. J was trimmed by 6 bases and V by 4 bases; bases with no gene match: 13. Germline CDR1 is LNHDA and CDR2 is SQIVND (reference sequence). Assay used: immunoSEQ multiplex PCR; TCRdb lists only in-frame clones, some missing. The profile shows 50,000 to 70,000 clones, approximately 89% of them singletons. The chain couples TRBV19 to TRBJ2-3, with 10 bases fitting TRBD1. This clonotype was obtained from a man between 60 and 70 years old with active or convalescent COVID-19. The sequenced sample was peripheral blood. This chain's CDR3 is CASSKTRQGALLDTQYF. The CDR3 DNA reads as TGTGCCAGTAGTAAGACTCGACAGGGGGCTCTGTTGGATACGCAGTATTTT.